A single T cell receptor beta chain is shown here with its context. Its antigen is still unknown. Trimming left V 5 bases short and J 4 bases short, with 21 bases between. The CDR3 runs 16 residues. Germline loops: CDR1 SGHTA, CDR2 FQGNSA. The sample is drawn from a study of shared clonotypes between healthy human individuals. About the research overall: A couple of women and a few men aged 18 to 49 made up the donors. Each donor contributed plates that comprised three CD4 naive, three CD4 memory, two CD8 naive and one CD8 memory.

Study results and limitations: Deeper or shallower sequencing was expected to change how clonotypes are shared among donors.

Investigators divided CD4+ cells into CD45RA+ naive and CD45RA-negative memory subsets. Repertoires were generated with immunoSEQ multiplex PCR, while TCRdb's copy carries only in-frame clones and drops some. The sample holds 950,000 to 1,300,000 clones, under 80% seen once. The origin of this receptor is a young man in good health. Material for sequencing was memory CD4+ T cells sorted from blood. The subset: CD45RA-negative fraction. The chain employs TRBV7-2 and TRBJ2-7; maybe TRBD2 (6 bases). Written as DNA, the CDR3 is TGTGCCAGCAGCACCCGCGGTGGGCGGGATATGTACGAGCAGTACTTC. As protein: CASSTRGGRDMYEQYF.